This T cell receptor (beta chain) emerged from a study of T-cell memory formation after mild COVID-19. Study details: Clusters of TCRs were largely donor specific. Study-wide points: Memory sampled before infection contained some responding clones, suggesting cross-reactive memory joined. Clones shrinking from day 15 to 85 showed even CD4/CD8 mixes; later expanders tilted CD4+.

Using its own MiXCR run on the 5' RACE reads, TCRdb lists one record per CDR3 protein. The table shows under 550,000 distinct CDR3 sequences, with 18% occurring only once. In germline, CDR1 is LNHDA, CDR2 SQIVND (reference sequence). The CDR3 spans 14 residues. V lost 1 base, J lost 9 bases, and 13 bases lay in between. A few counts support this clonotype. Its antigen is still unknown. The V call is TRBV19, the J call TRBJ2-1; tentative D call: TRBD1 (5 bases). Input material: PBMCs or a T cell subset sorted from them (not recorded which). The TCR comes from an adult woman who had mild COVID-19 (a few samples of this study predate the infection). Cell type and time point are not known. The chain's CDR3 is CASSIAGWAVEQFF. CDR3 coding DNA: TGTGCCAGTAGTATAGCAGGGTGGGCGGTTGAGCAGTTCTTC. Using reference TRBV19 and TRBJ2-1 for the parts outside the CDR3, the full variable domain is DGGITQSPKYLFRKEGQNVTLSCEQNLNHDAMYWYRQDPGQGLRLIYYSQIVNDFQKGDIAEGYSVSREKKESFPLTVTSAQKNPTAFYLCASSIAGWAVEQFFGPGTRLTVL.